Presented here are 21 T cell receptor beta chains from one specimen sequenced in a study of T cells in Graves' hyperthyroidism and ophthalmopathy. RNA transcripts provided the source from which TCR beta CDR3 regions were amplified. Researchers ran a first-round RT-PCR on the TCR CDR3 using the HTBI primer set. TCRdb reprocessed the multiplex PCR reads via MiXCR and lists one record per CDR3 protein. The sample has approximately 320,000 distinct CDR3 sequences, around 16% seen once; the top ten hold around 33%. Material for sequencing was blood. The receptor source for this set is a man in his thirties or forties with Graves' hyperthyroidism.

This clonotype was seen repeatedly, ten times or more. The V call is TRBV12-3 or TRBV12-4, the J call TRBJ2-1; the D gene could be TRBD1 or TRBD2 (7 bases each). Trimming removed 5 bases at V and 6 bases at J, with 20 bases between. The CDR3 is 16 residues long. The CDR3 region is CASSTRQGGNFNEQFF. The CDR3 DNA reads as TGTGCCAGCAGTACCCGACAGGGAGGGAACTTCAATGAGCAGTTCTTC.

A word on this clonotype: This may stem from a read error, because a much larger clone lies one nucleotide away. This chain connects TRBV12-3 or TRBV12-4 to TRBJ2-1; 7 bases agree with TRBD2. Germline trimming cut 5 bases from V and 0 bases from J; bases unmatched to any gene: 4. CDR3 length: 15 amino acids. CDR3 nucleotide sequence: TGTGCCAGCAGTGACACTAGCGCCTCCTACAATGAGCAGTTCTTC. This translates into CASSDTSASYNEQFF.

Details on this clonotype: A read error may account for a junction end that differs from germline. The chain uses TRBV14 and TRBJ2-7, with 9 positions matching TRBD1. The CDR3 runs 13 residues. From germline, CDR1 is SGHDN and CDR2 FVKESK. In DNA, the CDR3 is TGTGCCAGTGGGCTGGGACAGGGCCTAGAGCAGCACTTC. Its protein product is CASGLGQGLEQHF.

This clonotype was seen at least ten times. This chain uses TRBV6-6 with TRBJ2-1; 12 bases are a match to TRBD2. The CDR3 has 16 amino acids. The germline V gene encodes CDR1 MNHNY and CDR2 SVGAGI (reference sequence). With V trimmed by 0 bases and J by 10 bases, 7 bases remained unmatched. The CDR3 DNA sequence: TGTGCCAGCAGTTACTCTCTTACTAGCGGGGGGCCCGAGCAGTTCTTC. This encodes CASSYSLTSGGPEQFF.

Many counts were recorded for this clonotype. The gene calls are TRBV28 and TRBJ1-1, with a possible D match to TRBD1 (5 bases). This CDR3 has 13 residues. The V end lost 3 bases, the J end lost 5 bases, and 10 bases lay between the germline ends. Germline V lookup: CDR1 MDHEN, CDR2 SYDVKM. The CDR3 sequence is CASSFQGGTEAFF. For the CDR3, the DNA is TGTGCCAGCAGTTTCCAGGGAGGAACTGAAGCTTTCTTT.

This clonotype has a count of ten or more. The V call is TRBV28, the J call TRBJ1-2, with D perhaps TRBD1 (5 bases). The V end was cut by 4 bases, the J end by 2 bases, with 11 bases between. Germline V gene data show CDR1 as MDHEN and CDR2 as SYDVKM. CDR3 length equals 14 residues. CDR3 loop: CASSSTGTNYGYTF. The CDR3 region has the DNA TGTGCCAGCAGTTCCACCGGGACGAACTATGGCTACACCTTC.

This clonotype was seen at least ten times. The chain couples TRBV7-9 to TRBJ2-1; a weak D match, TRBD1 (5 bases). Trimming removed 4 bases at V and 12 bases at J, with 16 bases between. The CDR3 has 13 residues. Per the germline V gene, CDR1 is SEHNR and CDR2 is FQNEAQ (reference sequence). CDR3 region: CASSSSGYQGQFF. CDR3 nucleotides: TGTGCCAGCAGCTCTTCAGGGTACCAGGGGCAGTTCTTC.

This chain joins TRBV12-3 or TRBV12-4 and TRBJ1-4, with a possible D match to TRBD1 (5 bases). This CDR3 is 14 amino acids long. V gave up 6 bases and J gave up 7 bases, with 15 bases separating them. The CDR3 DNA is TGTGCCAGCAGGCGAGGGGAGGTGACTGAAAAACTGTTTTTT. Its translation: CASRRGEVTEKLFF.

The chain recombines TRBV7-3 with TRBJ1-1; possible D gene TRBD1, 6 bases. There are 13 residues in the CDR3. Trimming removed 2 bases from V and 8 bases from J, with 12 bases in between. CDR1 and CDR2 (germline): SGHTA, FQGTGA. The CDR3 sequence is CASSLSGANEAFF. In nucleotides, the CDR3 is TGTGCCAGCAGCTTATCAGGGGCGAACGAAGCTTTCTTT. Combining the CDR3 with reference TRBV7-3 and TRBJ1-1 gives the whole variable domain GAGVSQTPSNKVTEKGKYVELRCDPISGHTALYWYRQSLGQGPEFLIYFQGTGAADDSGLPNDRFFAVRPEGSVSTLKIQRTERGDSAVYLCASSLSGANEAFFGQGTRLTVV.

CDR3 nucleotides: TGCAGTGCTCAACTAGCGACCTCTGGGGCCAACGTCCTGACTTTC. Translation: CSAQLATSGANVLTF. The chain employs TRBV20-1 and TRBJ2-6; TRBD2 aligns across 7 bases. CDR3 length equals 15 residues. J lost 0 bases, V lost 5 bases, and 4 bases had no gene match. Germline values: CDR1 DFQATT, CDR2 SNEGSKA (reference sequence).

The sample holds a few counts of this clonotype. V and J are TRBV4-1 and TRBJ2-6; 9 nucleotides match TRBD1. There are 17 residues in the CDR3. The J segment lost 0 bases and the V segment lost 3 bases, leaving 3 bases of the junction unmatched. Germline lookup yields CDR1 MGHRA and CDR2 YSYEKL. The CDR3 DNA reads TGCGCCAGCAGCCACGGACAGGGGAACTCTGGGGCCAACGTCCTGACTTTC. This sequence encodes CASSHGQGNSGANVLTF.

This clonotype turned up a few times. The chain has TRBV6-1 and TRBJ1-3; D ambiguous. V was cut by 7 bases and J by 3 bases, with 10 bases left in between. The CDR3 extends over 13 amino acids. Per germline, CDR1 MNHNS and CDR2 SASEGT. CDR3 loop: CASIPGYGNTIYF. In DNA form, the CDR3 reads TGTGCCAGCATCCCGGGCTATGGAAACACCATATATTTT.

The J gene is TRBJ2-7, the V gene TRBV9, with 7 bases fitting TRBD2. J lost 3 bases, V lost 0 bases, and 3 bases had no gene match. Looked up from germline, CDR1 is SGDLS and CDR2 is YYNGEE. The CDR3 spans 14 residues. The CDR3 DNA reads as TGTGCCAGCAGCGTAGGGGCGGGGGACTACGAGCAGTACTTC. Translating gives CASSVGAGDYEQYF.

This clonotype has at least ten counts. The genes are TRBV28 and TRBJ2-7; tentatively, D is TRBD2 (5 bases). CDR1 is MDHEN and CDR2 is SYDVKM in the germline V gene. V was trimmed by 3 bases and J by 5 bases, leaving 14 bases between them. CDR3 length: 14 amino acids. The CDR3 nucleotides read TGTGCCAGCAGTTTGGATGGGTGGGGAGACGAGCAGTACTTC. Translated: CASSLDGWGDEQYF.

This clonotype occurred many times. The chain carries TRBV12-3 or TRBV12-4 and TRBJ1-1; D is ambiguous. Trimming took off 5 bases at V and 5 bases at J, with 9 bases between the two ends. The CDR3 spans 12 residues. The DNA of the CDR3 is TGTGCCAGCAGTACAAGGATTACTGAAGCTTTCTTT. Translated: CASSTRITEAFF.

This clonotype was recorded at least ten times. This CDR3 is CASGLVQGTGVNTEAFF. In DNA form, the CDR3 reads TGTGCTAGTGGTTTGGTACAGGGGACAGGGGTTAACACTGAAGCTTTCTTT. The rearrangement joins TRBV12-5 to TRBJ1-1; 10 nucleotides match TRBD1. The J segment lost 2 bases and the V segment lost 0 bases, leaving 6 bases of the junction unmatched. Germline CDR1 is LGHNT and CDR2 is FRNRAP. This CDR3 contains 17 residues.

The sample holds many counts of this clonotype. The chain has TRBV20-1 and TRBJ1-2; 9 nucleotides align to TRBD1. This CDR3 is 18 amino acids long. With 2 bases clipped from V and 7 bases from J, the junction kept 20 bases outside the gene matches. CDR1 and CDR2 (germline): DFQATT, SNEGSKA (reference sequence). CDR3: CSARHPLARDRVGSGYTF. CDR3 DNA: TGCAGTGCTAGACACCCTCTAGCGCGGGACAGGGTAGGGAGTGGCTACACCTTC.

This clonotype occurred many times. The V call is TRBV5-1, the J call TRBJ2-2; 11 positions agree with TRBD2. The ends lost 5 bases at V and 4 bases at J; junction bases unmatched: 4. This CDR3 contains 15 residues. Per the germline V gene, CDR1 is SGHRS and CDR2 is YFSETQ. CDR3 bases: TGCGCCAGCAGTCGAGGACTAGCGGGCACCGGGGAGCTGTTTTTT. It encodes CASSRGLAGTGELFF.

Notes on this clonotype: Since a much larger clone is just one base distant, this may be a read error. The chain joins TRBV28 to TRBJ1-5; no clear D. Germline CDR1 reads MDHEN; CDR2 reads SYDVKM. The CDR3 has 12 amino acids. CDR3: CASRPINPPQHF. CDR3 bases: TGTGCCAGCAGACCGATAAATCCGCCCCAGCATTTT.

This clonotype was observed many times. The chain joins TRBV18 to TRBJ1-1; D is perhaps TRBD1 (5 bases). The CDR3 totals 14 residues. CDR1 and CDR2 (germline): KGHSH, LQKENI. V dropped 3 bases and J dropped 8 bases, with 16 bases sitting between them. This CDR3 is CASSPAGGSREAFF. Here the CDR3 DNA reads TGTGCCAGCTCACCCGCCGGGGGGTCTCGCGAAGCTTTCTTT.

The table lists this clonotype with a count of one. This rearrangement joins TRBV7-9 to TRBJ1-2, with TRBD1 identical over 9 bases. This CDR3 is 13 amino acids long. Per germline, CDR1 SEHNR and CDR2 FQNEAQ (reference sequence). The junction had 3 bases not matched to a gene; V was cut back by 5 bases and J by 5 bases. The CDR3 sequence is CASSVTGGYGYTF. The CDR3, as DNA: TGTGCCAGCAGCGTGACAGGGGGTTATGGCTACACCTTC.